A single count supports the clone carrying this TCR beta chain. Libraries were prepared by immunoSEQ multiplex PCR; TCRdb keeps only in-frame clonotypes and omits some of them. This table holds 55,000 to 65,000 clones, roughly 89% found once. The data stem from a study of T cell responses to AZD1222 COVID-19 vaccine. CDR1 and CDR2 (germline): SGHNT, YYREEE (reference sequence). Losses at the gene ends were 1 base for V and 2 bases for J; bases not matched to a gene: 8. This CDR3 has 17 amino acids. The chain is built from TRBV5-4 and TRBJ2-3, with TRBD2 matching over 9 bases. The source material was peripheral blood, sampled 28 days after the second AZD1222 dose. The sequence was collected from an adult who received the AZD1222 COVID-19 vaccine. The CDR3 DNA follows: TGTGCCAGCAGCTTGCGGCTAGCGGGGCCCGTCACAGATACGCAGTATTTT. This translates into CASSLRLAGPVTDTQYF. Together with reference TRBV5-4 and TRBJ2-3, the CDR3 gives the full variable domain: ETGVTQSPTHLIKTRGQQVTLRCSSQSGHNTVSWYQQALGQGPQFIFQYYREEENGRGNFPPRFSGLQFPNYSSELNVNALELDDSALYLCASSLRLAGPVTDTQYFGPGTRLTVL.